The 32 T cell receptor beta chains in this list originate from one sample, sequenced in a study of blood T cell repertoires in COVID-19. Sequenced by immunoSEQ multiplex PCR; TCRdb stores in-frame clones only, minus some. The sample includes around 300,000 clones, roughly 88% of them seen just once. The sample taken for sequencing was PBMCs or T cells enriched from blood (not recorded which). All receptors derive from a man aged 30 to 45 who had recovered from COVID-19.

This clone has a single count. V usage is TRBV27 and J usage is TRBJ2-2; 8 positions match TRBD2. Germline CDR1 MNHEY, CDR2 SMNVEV (reference sequence). This CDR3 region has 15 residues. V was pared by 5 bases and J by 5 bases, with 7 bases of the junction left unmatched. The CDR3 protein is CASSLSGMWTGELFF. The CDR3 DNA reads as TGTGCCAGCAGTCTTAGCGGGATGTGGACCGGGGAGCTGTTTTTT.

The chain uses TRBV15 and TRBJ2-2; D is perhaps TRBD2 (5 bases). CDR3 length: 14 amino acids. Trimming removed 3 bases from V and 6 bases from J, with 11 bases in between. Per the germline V gene, CDR1 is LNHNV and CDR2 is YYDKDF (reference sequence). The CDR3 sequence: CATSSSSSSGELFF. The CDR3 nucleotides are TGTGCCACCAGCAGTTCTAGCTCATCCGGGGAGCTGTTTTTT.

This chain links TRBV10-3 with TRBJ1-3, with D possibly being TRBD1 (5 bases). The CDR3 spans 18 residues. V was trimmed by 11 bases and J by 0 bases, leaving 26 bases between them. CDR1 ENHRY and CDR2 SYGVKD come from the germline V gene. DNA for the CDR3: TGTGCCGCGAAGGGTGGCGGGACGCCGGAAAGCTCTGGAAACACCATATATTTT. This codes for CAAKGGGTPESSGNTIYF.

The chain joins TRBV30 to TRBJ2-5, with 7 bases that match TRBD1. The CDR3 loop spans 12 amino acids. Trimming at V came to 1 base and at J to 7 bases, leaving 3 bases not matched to a gene. Germline V lookup: CDR1 GTSNPN, CDR2 SVGIG (reference sequence). In nucleotides, the CDR3 is TGTGCCTGGAGTGCAGGGGGATTGACCCAGTACTTC. Its protein is CAWSAGGLTQYF. The full variable domain, its missing parts supplied by reference TRBV30 and TRBJ2-5, is SQTIHQWPATLVQPVGSPLSLECTVEGTSNPNLYWYRQAAGRGLQLLFYSVGIGQISSEVPQNLSASRPQDRQFILSSKKLLLSDSGFYLCAWSAGGLTQYFGPGTRLLVL.

The rearrangement links TRBV5-1 to TRBJ2-7; possibly TRBD1 for D (6 bases). Germline loops: CDR1 SGHRS, CDR2 YFSETQ. V lost 0 bases, J lost 3 bases, and 19 bases lay in between. The CDR3 contains 17 residues. The chain's CDR3 is CASSLAAAGVGLYEQYF. CDR3 in DNA: TGCGCCAGCAGCTTGGCTGCGGCAGGGGTAGGCCTCTACGAGCAGTACTTC.

Here the CDR3 reads CASSLAGAGGSNEQFF. Here the CDR3 DNA reads TGTGCCAGCAGCTTAGCGGGAGCGGGGGGTAGTAATGAGCAGTTCTTC. The J gene is TRBJ2-1, the V gene TRBV7-9; 9 bases map to TRBD2. The CDR3 sequence is 16 residues long. J lost 7 bases, V lost 0 bases, and 7 bases had no gene match. From germline, CDR1 is SEHNR and CDR2 FQNEAQ (reference sequence).

Comments on this clone: Distinct nucleotide sequences in the sample also encode this CDR3. The gene calls are TRBV11-2 and TRBJ2-7; 8 positions match TRBD1. Per germline, CDR1 SGHAT and CDR2 FQNNGV. V was pared by 2 bases and J by 4 bases, with 1 base of the junction left unmatched. The CDR3 is 13 residues long. CDR3 nucleotides: TGTGCCAGCAGCTTAACAGGGGGGTACGAGCAGTACTTC. It encodes CASSLTGGYEQYF.

The V gene is TRBV29-1, the J gene TRBJ2-1, with TRBD1 identical over 7 bases. The CDR3 loop spans 18 amino acids. Germline V gene lookup returns CDR1 SQVTM and CDR2 ANQGSEA. Trimming removed 3 bases from V and 4 bases from J; junction bases left unmatched: 18. CDR3 coding DNA: TGCAGCGTTGATGGAGTCGGGGACAGTAATAAATGGTACAATGAGCAGTTCTTC. Protein: CSVDGVGDSNKWYNEQFF.

The CDR3 DNA sequence: TGTGCCAGCAGTCCCCCAGGGTCAAACACTGAAGCTTTCTTT. This codes for CASSPPGSNTEAFF. The chain recombines TRBV28 with TRBJ1-1, with D possibly matching TRBD1 (5 bases). Germline values: CDR1 MDHEN, CDR2 SYDVKM. V dropped 5 bases and J dropped 2 bases, with 12 bases sitting between them. This CDR3 contains 14 residues.

This clone was picked up a small number of times. The gene calls are TRBV6-5 and TRBJ1-3, with D uncertain. CDR1 and CDR2 from the germline V gene are MNHEY and SVGAGI. The CDR3 has 14 residues. Trimming removed 9 bases from V and 1 base from J, with 13 bases in between. CDR3 sequence reads: CARRPRYSGNTIYF. The CDR3 DNA follows: TGTGCCAGGAGGCCGCGGTATTCTGGAAACACCATATATTTT.

The chain has TRBV11-2 and TRBJ1-6, with TRBD1 matching 7 bases. Germline CDR1 SGHAT, CDR2 FQNNGV. The CDR3 totals 15 residues. V lost 8 bases to trimming and J lost 5 bases; unmatched junction nucleotides: 9. The CDR3 nucleotides are TGTGCCAGCGCCCGTAAGACAGGGCATAATTCACCCCTCCACTTT. Its protein is CASARKTGHNSPLHF.

The V gene is TRBV12-5, the J gene TRBJ2-1; tentatively, D is TRBD1 (5 bases). CDR3 length: 13 amino acids. Trimming removed 1 base from V and 4 bases from J, with 5 bases in between. Germline V CDR1 and CDR2: LGHNT, FRNRAP. The CDR3 coding sequence is TGTGCTAGTGGTTTGGACAGGTACAATGAGCAGTTCTTC. It encodes CASGLDRYNEQFF.

This sequence joins TRBV5-8 and TRBJ1-6, with a weak D call TRBD1 (6 bases). The CDR3 is made up of 15 amino acids. The V end was cut by 3 bases, the J end by 6 bases, with 13 bases between. Germline-derived CDR1 and CDR2 are SGHTS and YDEGEE. CDR3 loop: CASSSQGALNSPLHF. CDR3 nucleotides: TGTGCCAGCAGCTCACAGGGAGCCCTTAATTCACCCCTCCACTTT.

The J gene is TRBJ1-6, the V gene TRBV10-1, with a possible D match to TRBD1 (6 bases). Germline V gives CDR1 WNHNN, CDR2 SYGVQD (reference sequence). The CDR3 runs 18 residues. The V end lost 9 bases, the J end lost 3 bases, and 24 bases lay between the germline ends. The CDR3 here is CASPRILDRDNYNSPLHF. The CDR3 DNA follows: TGCGCCAGTCCTCGAATCCTGGACAGAGATAACTATAATTCACCCCTCCACTTT.

The V gene is TRBV27, the J gene TRBJ1-2; perhaps TRBD1 as D (6 bases). The ends were cut back, 6 bases at V and 4 bases at J, with 15 bases in the middle. The germline CDR1 and CDR2 sequences are MNHEY and SMNVEV (reference sequence). The CDR3 consists of 14 residues. This chain's CDR3 is CASSNTQGPYGYTF. The DNA of the CDR3 is TGTGCCAGCAGCAATACACAGGGCCCCTATGGCTACACCTTC.

The rearrangement uses TRBV11-2 and TRBJ2-3; TRBD2 might be the D (6 bases). Germline-derived CDR1 and CDR2 are SGHAT and FQNNGV. V dropped 6 bases and J dropped 1 base, with 14 bases sitting between them. The CDR3 spans 15 residues. The CDR3 DNA sequence: TGTGCCAGCAGGAAACTAGCAGGTGGCACAGATACGCAGTATTTT. The encoded protein is CASRKLAGGTDTQYF.

This chain connects TRBV6-5 to TRBJ1-5, with D perhaps matching TRBD1 (6 bases). This CDR3 has 14 amino acids. Germline values: CDR1 MNHEY, CDR2 SVGAGI. V was trimmed by 6 bases and J by 7 bases, leaving 16 bases between them. As DNA, the CDR3 is TGTGCCAGCAGAGCGCGCGGGGGCGGCCAGCCCCAGCATTTT. As protein: CASRARGGGQPQHF.

This clone was counted only a few times. The chain uses TRBV29-1 and TRBJ1-1, with D unresolved. There are 11 residues in the CDR3. CDR1 SQVTM and CDR2 ANQGSEA come from the germline V gene. Trimming cost V 7 bases and J 1 base, with 7 bases left between them. The CDR3 is CSGTENTEAFF. DNA for the CDR3: TGCAGCGGTACAGAGAACACTGAAGCTTTCTTT. Full variable domain (outside the CDR3, taken from reference TRBV29-1 and TRBJ1-1): SAVISQKPSRDICQRGTSLTIQCQVDSQVTMMFWYRQQPGQSLTLIATANQGSEATYESGFVIDKFPISRPNLTFSTLTVSNMSPEDSSIYLCSGTENTEAFFGQGTRLTVV.

The chain recombines TRBV5-4 with TRBJ2-7; D perhaps matches TRBD1 (6 bases). This CDR3 comprises 14 residues. Trimming removed 3 bases at V and 2 bases at J, with 12 bases between. The V gene's germline CDR1 is SGHNT and CDR2 YYREEE (reference sequence). CDR3 loop: CASSSGTRPYEQYF. The DNA of the CDR3 is TGTGCCAGCAGCTCCGGGACAAGACCCTACGAGCAGTACTTC.

This chain connects TRBV7-9 to TRBJ1-2; D is perhaps TRBD1 (6 bases). Germline assignment: CDR1 SEHNR and CDR2 FQNEAQ (reference sequence). Between the trimmed V and J ends, which lost 1 base and 4 bases, there was a span of 13 bases. This CDR3 is 15 amino acids long. The CDR3 coding sequence is TGTGCCAGCAGCTTAGGACAGGTTGATTTCTATGGCTACACCTTC. This translates into CASSLGQVDFYGYTF.

The chain recombines TRBV5-8 with TRBJ1-5; D is possibly TRBD1 (5 bases). This CDR3 contains 16 residues. Trimming pared 0 bases from V and 4 bases from J, leaving 14 bases between. CDR1 is SGHTS, CDR2 YDEGEE, per germline. CDR3: CASSLVQDMWNQPQHF. DNA of the CDR3: TGTGCCAGCAGCTTGGTACAGGATATGTGGAATCAGCCCCAGCATTTT.

This sequence joins TRBV3-1 (or the pseudogene TRBV3-2) and TRBJ1-2, with 8 bases lining up with TRBD1. Per germline, CDR1 LGHDT and CDR2 YNNKEL (reference sequence). V lost 0 bases to trimming and J lost 4 bases; unmatched junction nucleotides: 10. The CDR3 covers 17 residues. The CDR3 region has the DNA TGTGCCAGCAGCCAAGATTTTTCAGGACAGGGTATCTATGGCTACACCTTC. Amino acid sequence: CASSQDFSGQGIYGYTF.

The gene calls are TRBV4-1 and TRBJ2-7, with D tentatively TRBD2 (5 bases). Germline V gives CDR1 MGHRA, CDR2 YSYEKL. The CDR3 covers 13 residues. V lost 0 bases and J lost 7, with 10 bases in between. The CDR3 sequence is CASSQENRGEQYF. As DNA, the CDR3 is TGCGCCAGCAGCCAAGAGAACCGGGGTGAGCAGTACTTC.

The chain has TRBV28 and TRBJ2-2; TRBD2 aligns across 14 bases. The junction had 9 bases not matched to a gene; V was cut back by 5 bases and J by 1 base. Germline V gene lookup returns CDR1 MDHEN and CDR2 SYDVKM. There are 19 residues in the CDR3. The CDR3 here is CASSPPAGTSGGNTGELFF. The CDR3, as DNA: TGTGCCAGCAGTCCCCCGGCCGGGACTAGCGGGGGGAACACCGGGGAGCTGTTTTTT.

This rearrangement joins TRBV5-6 to TRBJ2-7; the match to TRBD1 covers 7 bases. With 4 bases clipped from V and 2 bases from J, the junction kept 12 bases outside the gene matches. In germline, CDR1 is SGHDT, CDR2 YYEEEE. There are 16 residues in the CDR3. CDR3 coding DNA: TGTGCCAGCAGCCGACCCTTTCCCGGGACAGCCTACGAGCAGTACTTC. It encodes CASSRPFPGTAYEQYF.

The genes are TRBV28 and TRBJ1-4; TRBD1 aligns across 8 bases. The CDR3 loop spans 15 amino acids. Germline values: CDR1 MDHEN, CDR2 SYDVKM. J was trimmed by 5 bases and V by 5 bases; bases with no gene match: 7. The CDR3 spells CASSAFTGGNEKLFF. CDR3 sequence (DNA): TGTGCCAGCAGTGCGTTCACAGGGGGAAATGAAAAACTGTTTTTT.

The chain recombines TRBV10-3 with TRBJ1-1; 9 bases align to TRBD1. Looked up from germline, CDR1 is ENHRY and CDR2 is SYGVKD. The CDR3 loop spans 15 amino acids. The junction had 4 bases not matched to a gene; V was cut back by 2 bases and J by 3 bases. CDR3: CAISEGTGWDTEAFF. In DNA, the CDR3 is TGTGCCATCAGTGAGGGGACAGGGTGGGACACTGAAGCTTTCTTT.

This rearrangement joins TRBV7-9 to TRBJ1-4, with D uncertain. The V gene lost 1 base and the J gene lost 5 bases, with 11 bases spanning the gap. CDR1 is SEHNR, CDR2 FQNEAQ, per germline (reference sequence). The CDR3 has 15 amino acids. The CDR3 region has the DNA TGTGCCAGCAGCTTAGTCACTGCGGAAAATGAAAAACTGTTTTTT. It yields the protein CASSLVTAENEKLFF.

The chain carries TRBV24-1 and TRBJ2-1; 11 nucleotides line up with TRBD2. V lost 9 bases, J lost 7 bases, and 16 bases stayed unmatched. The CDR3 has 17 amino acids. Per the germline V gene, CDR1 is KGHDR and CDR2 is SFDVKD. CDR3 amino acids: CATPGPGTSGSWNEQFF. CDR3 coding DNA: TGTGCCACCCCCGGTCCCGGGACTAGCGGAAGTTGGAATGAGCAGTTCTTC.

CDR3 DNA: TGTGCCAGCAGCCCCCTGACAGTTGCCGGGCCCCAGCATTTT. Translating gives CASSPLTVAGPQHF. This chain uses TRBV28 with TRBJ1-5; tentative D call: TRBD1 (5 bases). This CDR3 is built from 14 residues. The germline V gene has CDR1 MDHEN and CDR2 SYDVKM. Trimming pared 6 bases from V and 9 bases from J, leaving 18 bases between.

This chain links TRBV28 with TRBJ1-5; no clear D. The CDR3 spans 13 residues. Germline CDR1 MDHEN, CDR2 SYDVKM. Trimming removed 3 bases at V and 7 bases at J, with 10 bases between. As DNA, the CDR3 is TGTGCCAGCAGTTTCCGTGTCTCCCAGCCCCAGCATTTT. This translates into CASSFRVSQPQHF.

V and J are TRBV7-9 and TRBJ1-2, with a possible D match to TRBD1 (5 bases). This CDR3 spans 16 amino acids. Germline assignment: CDR1 SEHNR and CDR2 FQNEAQ (reference sequence). Between the trimmed V and J ends, which lost 5 bases and 8 bases, there was a span of 24 bases. Here the CDR3 reads CASSLHETGVVWGYTF. Here the CDR3 DNA reads TGTGCCAGCAGCCTACATGAAACAGGCGTCGTGTGGGGCTACACCTTC.